This entry lists 25 T cell receptor beta chains sequenced from one sample in a study of STAT5B mutations in CD4+ large granular lymphocyte leukemia. The table came from immunoSEQ multiplex PCR; TCRdb's copy has only in-frame clones and leaves some out. The table includes more than 40,000 clones, around 81% detected once. The sequencing input was CD4+ T cells from blood buffy coats. The receptors come from a human donor in good health.

In its sample, this clone was seen once. J is TRBJ2-7 and V is TRBV6-5; TRBD1 is a possible D gene (5 bases). V was pared by 7 bases and J by 5 bases, with 15 bases between. The CDR3 totals 13 residues. Germline CDR1 reads MNHEY; CDR2 reads SVGAGI. The CDR3 DNA is TGTGCCAGCATCAGTCCAGGGCGCAACGAGCAGTACTTC. Its translation: CASISPGRNEQYF.

V usage is TRBV9 and J usage is TRBJ2-1; tentatively, D is TRBD2 (6 bases). V dropped 2 bases and J dropped 9 bases, with 15 bases sitting between them. Germline CDR1 and CDR2: SGDLS and YYNGEE. There are 14 residues in the CDR3. The CDR3 DNA sequence: TGTGCCAGCAGCGTGGGGGACTCCCGCGCTGAGCAGTTCTTC. Protein: CASSVGDSRAEQFF. Looking up the rest from reference TRBV9 and TRBJ2-1 gives the full variable domain: DSGVTQTPKHLITATGQRVTLRCSPRSGDLSVYWYQQSLDQGLQFLIQYYNGEERAKGNILERFSAQQFPDLHSELNLSSLELGDSALYFCASSVGDSRAEQFFGPGTRLTVL.

This sequence joins TRBV7-3 and TRBJ1-1, with 11 bases identical to TRBD1. The CDR3 has 18 residues. Germline V lookup: CDR1 SGHTA, CDR2 FQGTGA. V lost 5 bases and J lost 5; bases outside the gene matches: 16. CDR3 protein: CASSPATVGTGGRTEAFF. The CDR3 nucleotides read TGTGCCAGCAGCCCAGCCACTGTTGGGACAGGGGGTCGGACTGAAGCTTTCTTT. The full variable domain, its missing parts supplied by reference TRBV7-3 and TRBJ1-1, is GAGVSQTPSNKVTEKGKYVELRCDPISGHTALYWYRQSLGQGPEFLIYFQGTGAADDSGLPNDRFFAVRPEGSVSTLKIQRTERGDSAVYLCASSPATVGTGGRTEAFFGQGTRLTVV.

The gene calls are TRBV15 and TRBJ2-3; TRBD1 or TRBD2 may be the D gene (5 bases each). This CDR3 has 14 residues. Germline V lookup: CDR1 LNHNV, CDR2 YYDKDF (reference sequence). The V end lost 5 bases, the J end lost 2 bases, and 11 bases lay between the germline ends. CDR3 sequence reads: CATSRDRLTDTQYF. The CDR3 coding sequence is TGTGCCACCAGCCGGGACCGGCTCACAGATACGCAGTATTTT.

This clone was seen once. The V gene is TRBV6-5, the J gene TRBJ1-5, with 9 bases aligning to TRBD1. From germline, CDR1 is MNHEY and CDR2 SVGAGI. Trimming removed 6 bases from V and 4 bases from J; junction bases left unmatched: 7. The CDR3 consists of 15 residues. The CDR3, as DNA: TGTGCCAGCAGGCAAACAGGGGGCCCAAATCAGCCCCAGCATTTT. As protein: CASRQTGGPNQPQHF.

This clone has just a few counts. This chain links TRBV11-3 with TRBJ1-5; no firm D call. V lost 2 bases to trimming and J lost 3 bases, with 11 bases between them. CDR1 is SGHNT and CDR2 is YENEEA in the germline V gene. The CDR3 loop spans 15 amino acids. CDR3: CASSLNIPANQPQHF. In DNA, the CDR3 is TGTGCCAGCAGCTTAAACATTCCGGCCAATCAGCCCCAGCATTTT.

In DNA, the CDR3 is TGCGCCAGCAGCCCAGGACAGATATATGGCTACACCTTC. It yields the protein CASSPGQIYGYTF. The chain couples TRBV5-1 to TRBJ1-2; TRBD1 might be the D (6 bases). The CDR3 spans 13 residues. Germline CDR1 reads SGHRS; CDR2 reads YFSETQ. The germline V and J ends were trimmed by 4 bases and 5 bases, with 12 bases remaining between them. The full variable domain, its missing parts supplied by reference TRBV5-1 and TRBJ1-2, is KAGVTQTPRYLIKTRGQQVTLSCSPISGHRSVSWYQQTPGQGLQFLFEYFSETQRNKGNFPGRFSGRQFSNSRSEMNVSTLELGDSALYLCASSPGQIYGYTFGSGTRLTVV.

The chain couples TRBV7-3 to TRBJ1-2; D perhaps matches TRBD1 (5 bases). V was shortened by 3 bases and J by 3 bases, with 8 bases between the two germline ends. The CDR3 consists of 13 residues. The germline V gene has CDR1 SGHTA and CDR2 FQGTGA. The CDR3 DNA reads as TGTGCCAGCAGCTTGGGAGGGGACTATGGCTACACCTTC. The encoded protein is CASSLGGDYGYTF.

This chain connects TRBV11-3 to TRBJ2-1, with D possibly being TRBD1 (5 bases). CDR3 size: 15 residues. CDR1 is SGHNT, CDR2 YENEEA, per germline. V lost 1 base and J lost 4, with 11 bases in between. CDR3: CASSLVGPGYNEQFF. For the CDR3, the DNA is TGTGCCAGCAGCTTAGTGGGCCCAGGGTACAATGAGCAGTTCTTC.

This clone is a singleton in its sample. The gene calls are TRBV5-5 and TRBJ2-2; D assignment may be TRBD1 or TRBD2 (5 bases each). The germline V gene has CDR1 SGHKS and CDR2 YYEKEE (reference sequence). Trimming removed 3 bases from V and 2 bases from J, with 17 bases in between. The CDR3 covers 17 residues. The CDR3 DNA reads as TGTGCCAGCAGCTCGGGGTATTTGGGGGTTAACACCGGGGAGCTGTTTTTT. Its protein product is CASSSGYLGVNTGELFF.

This clone was found a few times. The rearrangement uses TRBV5-8 and TRBJ1-5, with a tentative D call TRBD1 (5 bases). The CDR3 has 13 amino acids. The V end lost 4 bases, the J end lost 4 bases, and 9 bases lay between the germline ends. Per the germline V gene, CDR1 is SGHTS and CDR2 is YDEGEE. The DNA of the CDR3 is TGTGCCAGCAGCGCAGGGCTTAATCAGCCCCAGCATTTT. This gives the protein CASSAGLNQPQHF. The complete variable domain, with remaining parts taken from reference TRBV5-8 and TRBJ1-5, reads EAGVTQSPTHLIKTRGQQATLRCSPISGHTSVYWYQQALGLGLQFLLWYDEGEERNRGNFPPRFSGRQFPNYSSELNVNALELEDSALYLCASSAGLNQPQHFGDGTRLSIL.

J is TRBJ2-7 and V is TRBV4-1; no clear D gene. V lost 2 bases, J lost 0 bases, and 8 bases lay in between. Germline V gene sequence: CDR1 MGHRA, CDR2 YSYEKL. The CDR3 contains 14 residues. CDR3 sequence reads: CASSQPGVSYEQYF. The CDR3 bases are TGCGCCAGCAGCCAACCAGGAGTCTCCTACGAGCAGTACTTC.

The chain uses TRBV7-9 and TRBJ2-7, with 9 bases matching TRBD1. The CDR3 covers 15 residues. The germline V gene encodes CDR1 SEHNR and CDR2 FQNEAQ (reference sequence). With V trimmed by 3 bases and J by 4 bases, 7 bases remained unmatched. The CDR3 DNA is TGTGCCAGCAGCTTCACAGGGGGCACAGGGTACGAGCAGTACTTC. As protein: CASSFTGGTGYEQYF.

The V call is TRBV11-2, the J call TRBJ1-2, with TRBD1 as a possible D gene (6 bases). Germline assignment: CDR1 SGHAT and CDR2 FQNNGV. Trimming stripped 5 bases from V and 6 bases from J, with 16 bases between. The length of the CDR3 is 14 residues. The CDR3: CASSPSLGGHGYTF. Here the CDR3 DNA reads TGTGCCAGCAGCCCTTCCCTTGGGGGCCATGGCTACACCTTC.

The V gene is TRBV2, the J gene TRBJ1-3; 8 bases map to TRBD1. Germline values: CDR1 SNHLY, CDR2 FYNNEI. This CDR3 comprises 15 residues. Germline trimming cut 6 bases from V and 3 bases from J; bases unmatched to any gene: 7. In DNA form, the CDR3 reads TGTGCCAGCAGGGTTAACAGGGGGTTTGGAAACACCATATATTTT. Its protein product is CASRVNRGFGNTIYF.

The chain carries TRBV21-1 and TRBJ2-7. TRBV21-1 is designated a pseudogene. This CDR3 is 16 amino acids long. CDR3 sequence (DNA): TGTGCCAGCAGCAAAGAAGGGACGCCGCCGCCCTACGAGCAGTACTTC. It yields the protein CASSKEGTPPPYEQYF.

This chain joins TRBV6-5 and TRBJ1-5; TRBD1 matches at 8 bases. Germline V lookup: CDR1 MNHEY, CDR2 SVGAGI. With 5 bases clipped from V and 10 bases from J, the junction kept 7 bases outside the gene matches. The CDR3 runs to 13 residues. CDR3 nucleotide sequence: TGTGCCAGCAGTGGGATGGACAGGGTCCCCCAGCATTTT. As protein: CASSGMDRVPQHF.

The chain links TRBV11-3 to TRBJ2-1; D is ambiguous. V lost 5 bases and J lost 7, with 21 bases in between. The germline V gene has CDR1 SGHNT and CDR2 YENEEA. The CDR3 length is 16 residues. The CDR3 loop reads CASSPTRAPFENEQFF. The CDR3 DNA follows: TGTGCCAGCAGCCCAACCCGGGCCCCATTTGAGAATGAGCAGTTCTTC.

The gene calls are TRBV11-2 and TRBJ1-3; no definite D call. Germline V CDR1 and CDR2: SGHAT, FQNNGV. The CDR3 extends over 16 amino acids. The ends were cut back, 3 bases at V and 1 base at J, with 13 bases in the middle. The CDR3 loop is CASSFRPGPSGNTIYF. The CDR3 DNA follows: TGTGCCAGCAGCTTTCGTCCCGGGCCTTCTGGAAACACCATATATTTT.

The gene calls are TRBV5-4 and TRBJ2-7, with 10 bases identical to TRBD2. V was pared by 6 bases and J by 6 bases, with 21 bases of the junction left unmatched. The CDR3 runs 18 residues. Per the germline V gene, CDR1 is SGHNT and CDR2 is YYREEE (reference sequence). In nucleotides, the CDR3 is TGTGCCAGCAATCCCGGCCGGCTAGCGGGAGTTTGGGGCGCCGAGCAGTACTTC. It translates to CASNPGRLAGVWGAEQYF.

For the CDR3, the DNA is TGCGCCAGCAGCTTGGTACTAGCGGGCGAGCAGTACTTC. This translates into CASSLVLAGEQYF. This chain links TRBV5-1 with TRBJ2-7; 9 bases agree with TRBD2. Germline V CDR1 and CDR2: SGHRS, YFSETQ. Trimming removed 0 bases from V and 6 bases from J; junction bases left unmatched: 1. This CDR3 region has 13 residues.

This chain links TRBV6-6 with TRBJ1-5; tentatively, D is TRBD1 (6 bases). V was pared by 2 bases and J by 8 bases, with 13 bases between. CDR3 size: 14 residues. Germline values: CDR1 MNHNY, CDR2 SVGAGI (reference sequence). The CDR3 loop is CASSYGGLIKPQHF. CDR3 coding DNA: TGTGCCAGCAGTTACGGGGGCCTCATCAAGCCCCAGCATTTT.

The V gene is TRBV10-1, the J gene TRBJ2-4; D is perhaps TRBD1 or TRBD2 (5 bases each). Per germline, CDR1 WNHNN and CDR2 SYGVQD (reference sequence). The CDR3 extends over 17 amino acids. Deletions cut 0 bases from V and 6 bases from J, with 18 bases between. This chain's CDR3 is CASSESSPGSLGNIQYF. The CDR3 region has the DNA TGCGCCAGCAGTGAGTCGAGTCCAGGGAGTCTCGGAAACATTCAGTACTTC.

The V call is TRBV6-1, the J call TRBJ1-2, with a weak D call TRBD1 (6 bases). The CDR3 is 12 residues long. V was shortened by 6 bases and J by 7 bases, with 12 bases between the two germline ends. Germline CDR1 reads MNHNS; CDR2 reads SASEGT. The CDR3 spells CASRQGSSGYTF. Written as DNA, the CDR3 is TGTGCCAGCAGACAGGGTTCTAGTGGCTACACCTTC.

The chain recombines TRBV10-3 with TRBJ2-1; tentative D call: TRBD2 (5 bases). The CDR3 runs 15 residues. The germline CDR1 and CDR2 sequences are ENHRY and SYGVKD. The V and J ends lost 2 bases and 4 bases respectively, with 12 bases between them. In DNA, the CDR3 is TGTGCCATCAGTGAGGAAACGGGGATTTACAATGAGCAGTTCTTC. Its translation is CAISEETGIYNEQFF.